These T cell receptor beta chains were read from a single sample in a study of CD8 T cells in ankylosing spondylitis. Each CDR3 protein is one row after TCRdb ran MiXCR on the 5' RACE reads. This sample has 100,000 to 150,000 distinct CDR3 sequences; around 7% occur once, and the top ten carry 12%. The sample comprised blood, either unsorted or a sorted T cell fraction (not recorded which). The receptor source for this set is a male donor with ankylosing spondylitis or in good health (not recorded which). The CDR3 runs from the conserved cysteine through the conserved F or W. A D gene is named only where the DNA matches it firmly. Only some rows state a clone size, as once, few, many or a class for expanded clones.

cdr3_nt	cdr3_aa	j_call	d_call	clone_size	v_call
TGTGCCAGCAGCTTCGGAGGGGCCGGGAATCACCCCTATCAGCCCCAGCATTTT	CASSFGGAGNHPYQPQHF	TRBJ1-5	.	many	TRBV5-6
TGCGCCAGCAGCCCAGGACTCCCAACCTACGAGCAGTACTTC	CASSPGLPTYEQYF	TRBJ2-7	.	few	TRBV5-1
TGCAGTGCTGGGGATGGGAGGATGAAGGAAGAGACCCAGTACTTC	CSAGDGRMKEETQYF	TRBJ2-5	.	many	TRBV20-1
TGCAGTGCTAGTCGGAATCAAAATTCACCCCTCCACTTT	CSASRNQNSPLHF	TRBJ1-6	.	many	TRBV20-1
TGTGCCAGCAGTTACAACACGGACTCCATATACAATGAGCAGTTCTTC	CASSYNTDSIYNEQFF	TRBJ2-1	.	.	TRBV6-2/TRBV6-3
TGCAGTGCTAGAGCCCTCTTGAACACTGAAGCTTTCTTT	CSARALLNTEAFF	TRBJ1-1	.	many	TRBV20-1
TGCGCCAGCAGCTTCAGGTCGGGTTTGACTAGCAGGTCCTACGAGCAGTACTTC	CASSFRSGLTSRSYEQYF	TRBJ2-7	TRBD2	many	TRBV5-1
TGTGCCAGTAGTATTTGGACACCTGGGGTTCAGCCCCAGCATTTT	CASSIWTPGVQPQHF	TRBJ1-5	.	many	TRBV19
TGCGCCAGCAGCTCTGGGGCGGGTGGGCTACAAGAGACCCAGTACTTC	CASSSGAGGLQETQYF	TRBJ2-5	.	.	TRBV5-1
TGTGCCAGCAGCTTAAATCGTGGGACGCCGGTTTTAGAGCAGTACTTC	CASSLNRGTPVLEQYF	TRBJ2-7	.	many	TRBV13
TGCAGTGCTAGTTCGACCTCTGGAAACACCATATATTTT	CSASSTSGNTIYF	TRBJ1-3	.	many	TRBV20-1
TGTGCCAGCAGTTACGAATTGGCCACAGATACGCAGTATTTT	CASSYELATDTQYF	TRBJ2-3	.	many	TRBV6-2/TRBV6-3
TGTGCCAGCTCAAGGGGGCGGGAGGATACGCAGTATTTT	CASSRGREDTQYF	TRBJ2-3	.	many	TRBV28
TGTGCCTCCCAAATCGACAATCGGGAGACCCAGTACTTC	CASQIDNRETQYF	TRBJ2-5	.	many	TRBV10-3
TGTGCCAGCAGTCAAACGACGGCCTCTAATGAAAAACTGTTTTTT	CASSQTTASNEKLFF	TRBJ1-4	.	many	TRBV12-3/TRBV12-4
TGTGCCACAGCGGGACACCTGAACACCGGGGAGCTGTTTTTT	CATAGHLNTGELFF	TRBJ2-2	.	many	TRBV5-5
TGCGCCAGCAGCCCTTCGGTACCGGGCATATATTCTTTCATGAACACTGAAGCTTTCTTT	CASSPSVPGIYSFMNTEAFF	TRBJ1-1	.	many	TRBV5-1
TGTGCCAGCAGTTTAGCAGGGGGCTTCTATGGCTACACCTTC	CASSLAGGFYGYTF	TRBJ1-2	TRBD1	many	TRBV27
TGCGCCAGCAGCCACCGTACCTCAGGTGGGGCCAACGTCCTGACTTTC	CASSHRTSGGANVLTF	TRBJ2-6	.	many	TRBV5-1
TGTGCCTGGAGCCCAGGAAAAGATACGCAGTATTTT	CAWSPGKDTQYF	TRBJ2-3	.	many	TRBV30
TGTGCCAGCAGCTTCCTAAGCGGGGGGGCCTGGGATACGCAGTATTTT	CASSFLSGGAWDTQYF	TRBJ2-3	TRBD2	many	TRBV7-3
TGCAGCGTTGGTGGGGGCGCAATCACAGATACGCAGTATTTT	CSVGGGAITDTQYF	TRBJ2-3	.	many	TRBV29-1
TGTGCCAGCAGCGAAGGAGGCTACAATGAGCAGTTCTTC	CASSEGGYNEQFF	TRBJ2-1	.	many	TRBV3-1
TGTGCCTCCAACCGGGGCGGGAGTTACGAGCAGTACTTC	CASNRGGSYEQYF	TRBJ2-7	TRBD2	few	TRBV19
TGTGCCAGCAGCTCGGGACTAGCGGGAGCCGATGAGCAGTTCTTC	CASSSGLAGADEQFF	TRBJ2-1	TRBD2	many	TRBV7-3
TGTGCCAGCGCCAATGGCGGGAGCTCCTACAATGAGCAGTTCTTC	CASANGGSSYNEQFF	TRBJ2-1	TRBD2	few	TRBV28
TGTGCCAGCAGTTTATATGACGGGAGTGGGACAGATACGCAGTATTTT	CASSLYDGSGTDTQYF	TRBJ2-3	.	many	TRBV28
TGTGCCAGCAGCTTGACAGGGTGGAATGAGCAGTTCTTC	CASSLTGWNEQFF	TRBJ2-1	TRBD1	.	TRBV7-2
TGTGCCAGCAGTCATTCTACCGGGACAGGGTACTTC	CASSHSTGTGYF	TRBJ2-7	TRBD1	many	TRBV12-3/TRBV12-4
TGCAGTGCTAGGGTCGATAGCAATCAGCCCCAGCATTTT	CSARVDSNQPQHF	TRBJ1-5	.	many	TRBV20-1
TGTGCCAGCAGTGAAGGGCGGAGCACAGATAAGCAGTATTTT	CASSEGRSTDKQYF	TRBJ2-3	.	many	TRBV2
TGTGCCAGCAGCTTAGCTTACTACACTAACCAAGAGACCCAGTACTTC	CASSLAYYTNQETQYF	TRBJ2-5	.	many	TRBV7-9
TGTGCCTCCTGCCAAGAGTGGGACCTGCGGGTTTCTGGGGCCAACGTCCTGACTTTC	CASCQEWDLRVSGANVLTF	TRBJ2-6	.	.	TRBV3-1
TGCGCCAGCAGCTTGGATGTGGCCCCGGCCGAGCAGTACTTC	CASSLDVAPAEQYF	TRBJ2-7	.	many	TRBV5-1
TGCAGTGCTAGAGCCTCTCAGACAGGGGGGCCCCAAGAGACCCAGTACTTC	CSARASQTGGPQETQYF	TRBJ2-5	TRBD1	many	TRBV20-1
TGTGCCAGCAGCTTAACGCCCTATACTTCCTACAATGAGCAGTTCTTC	CASSLTPYTSYNEQFF	TRBJ2-1	.	many	TRBV7-3
TGTGCCAGCTCACAACCGACAGGGGGAAAGAGCACAGATACGCAGTATTTT	CASSQPTGGKSTDTQYF	TRBJ2-3	TRBD1	many	TRBV18
TGTGCCAGCAGCGCACCCGGGACAGGGGAAGTCGGCTACACCTTC	CASSAPGTGEVGYTF	TRBJ1-2	TRBD1	few	TRBV5-5
TGTGCCAGCAGCCTAAGGTCAGGCTACGATCAGCCCCAGCATTTT	CASSLRSGYDQPQHF	TRBJ1-5	.	many	TRBV7-2
TGCGCCAGCAGCACAGGGTGGCTAGCGTTAGATACGCAGTATTTT	CASSTGWLALDTQYF	TRBJ2-3	.	many	TRBV5-1
TGTGCCAGCAGCTTGGTGATCCCCGAGACCCAGTACTTC	CASSLVIPETQYF	TRBJ2-5	.	many	TRBV5-6
TGTGCCAGCAGCGGCTCGCGGACTAGCGGCACCTACGAGCAGTACTTC	CASSGSRTSGTYEQYF	TRBJ2-7	TRBD2	many	TRBV7-2
TGTGCCAGCAGCAACAGTGGGACAGCTCATGAGCAGTTCTTC	CASSNSGTAHEQFF	TRBJ2-1	TRBD1	many	TRBV12-3/TRBV12-4